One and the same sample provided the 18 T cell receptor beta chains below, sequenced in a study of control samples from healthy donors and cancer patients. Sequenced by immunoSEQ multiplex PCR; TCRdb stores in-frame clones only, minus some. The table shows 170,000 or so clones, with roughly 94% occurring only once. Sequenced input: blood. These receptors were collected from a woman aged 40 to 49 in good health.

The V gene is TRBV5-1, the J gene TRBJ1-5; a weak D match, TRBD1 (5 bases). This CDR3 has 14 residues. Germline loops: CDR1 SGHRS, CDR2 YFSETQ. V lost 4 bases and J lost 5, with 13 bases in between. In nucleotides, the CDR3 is TGCGCCAGCAGCCACTCAGGGCCACATCAGCCCCAGCATTTT. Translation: CASSHSGPHQPQHF. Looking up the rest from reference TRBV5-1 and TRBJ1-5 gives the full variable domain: KAGVTQTPRYLIKTRGQQVTLSCSPISGHRSVSWYQQTPGQGLQFLFEYFSETQRNKGNFPGRFSGRQFSNSRSEMNVSTLELGDSALYLCASSHSGPHQPQHFGDGTRLSIL.

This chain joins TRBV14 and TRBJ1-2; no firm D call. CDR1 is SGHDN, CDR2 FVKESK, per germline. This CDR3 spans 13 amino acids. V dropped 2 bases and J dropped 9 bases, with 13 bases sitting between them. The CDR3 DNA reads TGTGCCAGCAGCCAATGGAAACGTCGGAGCTACACCTTC. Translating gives CASSQWKRRSYTF.

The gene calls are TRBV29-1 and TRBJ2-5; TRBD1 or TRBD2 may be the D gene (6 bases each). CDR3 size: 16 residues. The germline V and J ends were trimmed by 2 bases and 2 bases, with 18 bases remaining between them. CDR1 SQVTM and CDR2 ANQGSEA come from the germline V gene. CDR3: CSVEPLLGGFQETQYF. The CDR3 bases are TGCAGCGTTGAACCACTCCTAGGGGGGTTTCAAGAGACCCAGTACTTC.

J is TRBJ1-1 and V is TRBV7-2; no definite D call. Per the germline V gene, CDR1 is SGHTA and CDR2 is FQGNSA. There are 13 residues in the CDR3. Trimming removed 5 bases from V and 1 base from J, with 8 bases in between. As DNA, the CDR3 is TGTGCCAGCAGCCGGACGAGGAACACTGAAGCTTTCTTT. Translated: CASSRTRNTEAFF.

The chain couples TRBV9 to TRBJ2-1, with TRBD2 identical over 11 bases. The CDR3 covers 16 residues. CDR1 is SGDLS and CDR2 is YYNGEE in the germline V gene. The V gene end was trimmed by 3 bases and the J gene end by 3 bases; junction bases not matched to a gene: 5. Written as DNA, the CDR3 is TGTGCCAGCAGCGCTGCCGGGACTAGCGGCTACAATGAGCAGTTCTTC. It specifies CASSAAGTSGYNEQFF.

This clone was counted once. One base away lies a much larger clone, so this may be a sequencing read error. The CDR3 region is CASSLETQYF. The CDR3 DNA reads as TGTGCCAGCAGCTTAGAGACCCAGTACTTC. The J gene is TRBJ2-5, the V gene TRBV7-8; D is undetermined. The CDR3 consists of 10 residues. CDR1 and CDR2 from the germline V gene are SGHVS and FQNEAQ. Deletions cut 1 base from V and 6 bases from J, with 0 bases between. The whole variable domain, remainder taken from reference TRBV7-8 and TRBJ2-5, is GAGVSQSPRYKVAKRGQDVALRCDPISGHVSLFWYQQALGQGPEFLTYFQNEAQLDKSGLPSDRFFAERPEGSVSTLKIQRTQQEDSAVYLCASSLETQYFGPGTRLLVL.

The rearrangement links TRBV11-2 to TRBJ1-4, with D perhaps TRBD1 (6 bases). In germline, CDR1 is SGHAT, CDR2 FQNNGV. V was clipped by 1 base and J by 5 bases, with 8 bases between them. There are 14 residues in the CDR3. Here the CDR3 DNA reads TGTGCCAGCAGCTTAGGACAGGAGAATGAAAAACTGTTTTTT. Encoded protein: CASSLGQENEKLFF.

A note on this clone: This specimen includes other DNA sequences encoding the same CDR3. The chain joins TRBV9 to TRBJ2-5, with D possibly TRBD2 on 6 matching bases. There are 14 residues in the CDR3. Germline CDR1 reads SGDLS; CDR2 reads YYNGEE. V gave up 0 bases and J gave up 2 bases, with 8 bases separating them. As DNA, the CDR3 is TGTGCCAGCAGCGTAGGTGGGGGGCAAGAGACCCAGTACTTC. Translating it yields CASSVGGGQETQYF.

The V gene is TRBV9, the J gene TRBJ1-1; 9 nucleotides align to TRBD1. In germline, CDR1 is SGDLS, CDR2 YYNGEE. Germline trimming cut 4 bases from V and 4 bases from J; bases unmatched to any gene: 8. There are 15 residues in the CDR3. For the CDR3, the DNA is TGTGCCAGCAGCCCCCGGACAGGGGAGGGCACTGAAGCTTTCTTT. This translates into CASSPRTGEGTEAFF.

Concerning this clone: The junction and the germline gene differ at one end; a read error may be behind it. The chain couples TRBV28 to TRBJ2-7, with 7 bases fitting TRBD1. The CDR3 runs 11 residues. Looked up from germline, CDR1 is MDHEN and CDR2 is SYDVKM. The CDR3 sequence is CASSRPGQSRF. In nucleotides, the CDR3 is TGTGCCAGCAGCCGACCGGGACAGAGCCGGTTC.

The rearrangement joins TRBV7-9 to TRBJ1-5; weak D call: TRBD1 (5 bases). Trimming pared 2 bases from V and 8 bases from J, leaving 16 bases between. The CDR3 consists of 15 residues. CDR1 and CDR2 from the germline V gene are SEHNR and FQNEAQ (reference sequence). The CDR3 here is CASSLKGREWEPQHF. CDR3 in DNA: TGTGCCAGCAGCTTAAAAGGCAGGGAGTGGGAGCCCCAGCATTTT.

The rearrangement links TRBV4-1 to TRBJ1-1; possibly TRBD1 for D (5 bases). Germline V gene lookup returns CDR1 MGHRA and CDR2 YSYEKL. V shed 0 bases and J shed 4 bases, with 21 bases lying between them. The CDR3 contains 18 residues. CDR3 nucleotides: TGCGCCAGCAGCCAAGAACGTAGCAGGGCGATCACGAGCACTGAAGCTTTCTTT. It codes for CASSQERSRAITSTEAFF.

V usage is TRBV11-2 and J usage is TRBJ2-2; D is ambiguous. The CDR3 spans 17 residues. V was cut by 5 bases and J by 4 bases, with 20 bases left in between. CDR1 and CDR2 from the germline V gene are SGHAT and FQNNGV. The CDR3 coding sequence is TGTGCCAGCAGCCCCGCTCTGTTCGCAGTAAGCACCGGGGAGCTGTTTTTT. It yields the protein CASSPALFAVSTGELFF.

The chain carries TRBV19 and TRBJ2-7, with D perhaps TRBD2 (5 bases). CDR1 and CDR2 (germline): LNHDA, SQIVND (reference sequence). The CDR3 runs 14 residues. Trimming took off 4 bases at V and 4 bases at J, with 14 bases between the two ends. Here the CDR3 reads CASSTDGPGYEQYF. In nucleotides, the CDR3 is TGTGCCAGTAGTACCGATGGACCGGGGTACGAGCAGTACTTC.

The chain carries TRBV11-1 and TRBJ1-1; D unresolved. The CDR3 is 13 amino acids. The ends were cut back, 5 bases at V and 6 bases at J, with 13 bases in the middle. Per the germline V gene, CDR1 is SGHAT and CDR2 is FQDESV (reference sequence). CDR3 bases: TGTGCCAGCAGCGAACATAGGAGCGCTGAAGCTTTCTTT. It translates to CASSEHRSAEAFF.

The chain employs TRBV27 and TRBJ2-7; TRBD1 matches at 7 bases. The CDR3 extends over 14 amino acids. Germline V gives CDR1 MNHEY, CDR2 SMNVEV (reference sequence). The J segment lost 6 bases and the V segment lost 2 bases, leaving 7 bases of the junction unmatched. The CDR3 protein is CASSLREGGFEQYF. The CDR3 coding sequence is TGTGCCAGCAGTTTACGGGAAGGGGGCTTCGAGCAGTACTTC.

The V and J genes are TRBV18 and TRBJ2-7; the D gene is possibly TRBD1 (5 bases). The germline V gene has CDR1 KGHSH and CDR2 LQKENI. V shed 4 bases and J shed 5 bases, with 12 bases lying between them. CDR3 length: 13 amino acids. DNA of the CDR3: TGTGCCAGCTCACACAGGAATCTGAACGAGCAGTACTTC. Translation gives CASSHRNLNEQYF.

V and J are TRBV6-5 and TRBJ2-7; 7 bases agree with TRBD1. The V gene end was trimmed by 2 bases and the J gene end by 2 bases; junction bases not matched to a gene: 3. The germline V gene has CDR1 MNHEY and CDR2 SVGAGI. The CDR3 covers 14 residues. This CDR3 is CASSYHGTAYEQYF. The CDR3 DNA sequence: TGTGCCAGCAGTTACCATGGGACAGCCTACGAGCAGTACTTC.